These 24 T cell receptor beta chains were sequenced from one sample in a study of cytomegalovirus exposure and HLA in healthy donors. The PCR ran on 60 Vbeta and 13 Jbeta primers. Sequencing was performed with immunoSEQ multiplex PCR; in TCRdb, only in-frame clones are kept and a portion is missing. This sample carries about 120,000 clones, more than 80% of them seen once, and the ten largest clones take about 1.7%. Sequencing input: PBMCs. The receptor source for this set is a man aged 40-55 years in good health and CMV-seronegative.

The CDR3 loop is CASSTSGVVPSEQFF. DNA of the CDR3: TGTGCCAGCAGCACTAGCGGGGTGGTCCCTAGTGAGCAGTTCTTC. J is TRBJ2-1 and V is TRBV11-2; 10 positions match TRBD2. The CDR3 spans 15 residues. J gave up 9 bases and V 5 bases, and 10 bases lay outside the gene matches. Germline V gene sequence: CDR1 SGHAT, CDR2 FQNNGV.

The rearrangement links TRBV9 to TRBJ1-2, with 7 bases that match TRBD1. Germline-derived CDR1 and CDR2 are SGDLS and YYNGEE. The CDR3 extends over 14 amino acids. The V and J ends lost 3 bases and 8 bases, in that order; junction bases with no gene match: 10. CDR3 nucleotide sequence: TGTGCCAGCAGCGGCCAACAGGGGAACGAGGGCTACACCTTC. It specifies CASSGQQGNEGYTF.

This clone has only one observation. The rearrangement uses TRBV5-5 and TRBJ2-7; 7 bases match TRBD1. The germline CDR1 and CDR2 sequences are SGHKS and YYEKEE (reference sequence). CDR3 length: 15 residues. V gave up 3 bases and J gave up 4 bases; unmatched junction bases: 10. The CDR3 nucleotides read TGTGCCAGCAGCTGGGACAGCCTGGGGATTTACGAGCAGTACTTC. Translating gives CASSWDSLGIYEQYF.

Only one count was recorded for this clone. The chain couples TRBV2 to TRBJ2-5; TRBD1 matches 9 bases. CDR1 is SNHLY and CDR2 is FYNNEI in the germline V gene. The V gene end was trimmed by 7 bases and the J gene end by 6 bases; junction bases not matched to a gene: 9. The CDR3 is 14 amino acids. The CDR3 bases are TGTGCCAGCATCGGGACAGGGTCTGGAAAGACCCAGTACTTC. Encoded protein: CASIGTGSGKTQYF. Full variable domain (remainder filled in from reference TRBV2 and TRBJ2-5): EPEVTQTPSHQVTQMGQEVILRCVPISNHLYFYWYRQILGQKVEFLVSFYNNEISEKSEIFDDQFSVERPDGSNFTLKIRSTKLEDSAMYFCASIGTGSGKTQYFGPGTRLLVL.

This chain links TRBV30 with TRBJ2-4; maybe TRBD2 (5 bases). CDR1 GTSNPN and CDR2 SVGIG come from the germline V gene (reference sequence). The length of the CDR3 is 16 residues. Trimming cost V 2 bases and J 2 bases, with 16 bases left between them. The CDR3 sequence: CAWSHEGYGTKNIQYF. CDR3 nucleotides: TGTGCCTGGAGTCATGAGGGATACGGGACCAAAAACATTCAGTACTTC.

J is TRBJ2-7 and V is TRBV10-3; no clear D. V was pared by 5 bases and J by 0 bases, with 11 bases between. CDR1 ENHRY and CDR2 SYGVKD come from the germline V gene. The CDR3 extends over 14 amino acids. CDR3 sequence: CAISSLDNSYEQYF. The CDR3 nucleotides read TGTGCCATCAGTTCCTTAGATAACTCCTACGAGCAGTACTTC.

The chain couples TRBV4-2 to TRBJ1-6; D might be TRBD1 (6 bases). Deletions cut 2 bases from V and 4 bases from J, with 12 bases between. The CDR3 is 16 residues long. Germline assignment: CDR1 LGHNA and CDR2 YNFKEQ. CDR3 region: CASSQFDRSYNSPLHF. The CDR3 nucleotides read TGTGCCAGCAGCCAATTCGACAGGTCGTATAATTCACCCCTCCACTTT.

The J gene is TRBJ2-7, the V gene TRBV18; maybe TRBD2 (7 bases). Germline V gene data show CDR1 as KGHSH and CDR2 as LQKENI. The V and J ends lost 6 bases and 1 base respectively, with 16 bases between them. The CDR3 contains 15 residues. The CDR3, as DNA: TGTGCCAGCTCCACCGCGGGGGCGGGGTCCTACGAGCAGTACTTC. It is translated as CASSTAGAGSYEQYF.

The chain carries TRBV4-2 and TRBJ1-1; 11 nucleotides line up with TRBD1. J was trimmed by 3 bases and V by 5 bases; bases with no gene match: 8. The CDR3 covers 16 residues. Germline lookup yields CDR1 LGHNA and CDR2 YNFKEQ. Here the CDR3 reads CASSSGTGGVDTEAFF. CDR3 nucleotides: TGTGCCAGCAGCAGCGGGACAGGGGGGGTTGACACTGAAGCTTTCTTT.

The chain uses TRBV21-1 and TRBJ2-3; the table gives TRBD2 as D, unverified against the DNA. TRBV21-1 is tagged as a pseudogene. The CDR3 consists of 19 residues. The CDR3 here is CASSKDLTSGGFKRDTQYF. DNA of the CDR3: TGTGCCAGCAGCAAAGATCTGACTAGCGGGGGATTTAAAAGAGATACGCAGTATTTT.

This chain uses TRBV5-1 with TRBJ2-1; no firm D call. This CDR3 contains 14 residues. The germline V gene encodes CDR1 SGHRS and CDR2 YFSETQ. V was trimmed by 0 bases and J by 8 bases, leaving 12 bases between them. CDR3 amino acids: CASSLVFLEHEQFF. CDR3 nucleotide sequence: TGCGCCAGCAGCTTGGTTTTCCTAGAACATGAGCAGTTCTTC.

The genes are TRBV28 and TRBJ2-7; 8 bases line up with TRBD2. CDR3 length: 16 amino acids. Trimming took 5 bases from V and 2 from J; bases not matched to a gene: 11. In germline, CDR1 is MDHEN, CDR2 SYDVKM. CDR3 DNA sequence: TGTGCCAGCAGTCCACCCCTTAGCGGGGCCGCCTACGAGCAGTACTTC. Amino acids: CASSPPLSGAAYEQYF.

The rearrangement joins TRBV10-2 to TRBJ1-1, with 9 bases matching TRBD1. The CDR3 loop spans 15 amino acids. Germline CDR1 is WSHSY and CDR2 is SAAADI. V trimming: 7 bases; J trimming: 3 bases; junction bases outside the gene matches: 9. This CDR3 reads CASKDRGPEDTEAFF. In DNA, the CDR3 is TGCGCCAGCAAGGACAGGGGACCCGAGGACACTGAAGCTTTCTTT.

V usage is TRBV2 and J usage is TRBJ2-3; 7 bases fit TRBD1. The CDR3 runs 17 residues. V lost 9 bases to trimming and J lost 3 bases; unmatched junction nucleotides: 18. The V gene's germline CDR1 is SNHLY and CDR2 FYNNEI. The CDR3 loop reads CARESGQGVGRTDTQYF. The CDR3 DNA reads TGTGCCAGAGAGTCGGGCCAGGGGGTGGGTAGGACAGATACGCAGTATTTT. Complete variable domain (other parts from reference TRBV2 and TRBJ2-3): EPEVTQTPSHQVTQMGQEVILRCVPISNHLYFYWYRQILGQKVEFLVSFYNNEISEKSEIFDDQFSVERPDGSNFTLKIRSTKLEDSAMYFCARESGQGVGRTDTQYFGPGTRLTVL.

The chain is built from TRBV5-6 and TRBJ2-7; TRBD2 agrees at 11 bases. CDR1 SGHDT and CDR2 YYEEEE come from the germline V gene. J was trimmed by 6 bases and V by 1 base; bases with no gene match: 6. CDR3 length: 15 residues. In nucleotides, the CDR3 is TGTGCCAGCAGCTTGCTTAGCGGGGGGGCGTTCGAGCAGTACTTC. Its translation is CASSLLSGGAFEQYF.

The gene calls are TRBV2 and TRBJ2-5, with D uncertain. The CDR3 totals 11 residues. Per germline, CDR1 SNHLY and CDR2 FYNNEI. Trimming removed 5 bases from V and 2 bases from J, with 3 bases in between. CDR3 nucleotides: TGTGCCAGCAGTCAGCAAGAGACCCAGTACTTC. Residues: CASSQQETQYF.

The chain recombines TRBV30 with TRBJ1-1; 7 positions match TRBD1. The CDR3 is 16 amino acids. Germline V gene data show CDR1 as GTSNPN and CDR2 as SVGIG (reference sequence). The ends lost 0 bases at V and 8 bases at J; junction bases unmatched: 15. The CDR3, as DNA: TGTGCCTGGAGTGTACAAGAATCGTGGGACAGAAGGGAAGCTTTCTTT. This encodes CAWSVQESWDRREAFF.

V is TRBV28 and J is TRBJ1-3; maybe TRBD1 (6 bases). CDR3 length: 15 residues. Trimming took off 3 bases at V and 4 bases at J, with 13 bases between the two ends. Germline assignment: CDR1 MDHEN and CDR2 SYDVKM. The CDR3 nucleotides read TGTGCCAGCAGTTTGCAGGGGTTGAGGGGAAACACCATATATTTT. This gives the protein CASSLQGLRGNTIYF. The variable domain in full, with the rest retrieved from reference TRBV28 and TRBJ1-3, is DVKVTQSSRYLVKRTGEKVFLECVQDMDHENMFWYRQDPGLGLRLIYFSYDVKMKEKGDIPEGYSVSREKKERFSLILESASTNQTSMYLCASSLQGLRGNTIYFGEGSWLTVV.

The genes are TRBV5-4 and TRBJ1-2; maybe TRBD1 (5 bases). This CDR3 spans 15 amino acids. Germline CDR1 SGHNT, CDR2 YYREEE (reference sequence). V was clipped by 0 bases and J by 5 bases, with 14 bases between them. CDR3 nucleotide sequence: TGTGCCAGCAGCTTGGGCACGACCAGGGCGTATGGCTACACCTTC. Amino acids: CASSLGTTRAYGYTF.

V and J are TRBV5-1 and TRBJ2-7, with 7 positions matching TRBD1. The ends lost 4 bases at V and 3 bases at J; junction bases unmatched: 7. The germline CDR1 and CDR2 sequences are SGHRS and YFSETQ. This CDR3 region has 14 residues. The CDR3 loop reads CASSPGTEGYEQYF. The CDR3 DNA follows: TGCGCCAGCAGCCCTGGGACAGAAGGCTACGAGCAGTACTTC.

For this clone: One end of the junction varies from germline; a read error may be responsible. The chain employs TRBV4-1 and TRBJ2-4; D is unresolved. The CDR3 is 14 residues long. CDR1 and CDR2 (germline): MGHRA, YSYEKL. The CDR3 protein is CASSQDSIENSQYF. The CDR3 region has the DNA TGCGCCAGCAGCCAAGACTCAATTGAAAACAGTCAGTACTTC.

The chain has TRBV2 and TRBJ1-2, with D hard to call. This CDR3 contains 14 residues. Germline V gene lookup returns CDR1 SNHLY and CDR2 FYNNEI. Deletions cut 7 bases from V and 4 bases from J, with 16 bases between. Written as DNA, the CDR3 is TGTGCCAGCATTCCTGGGCCACTTATCTATGGCTACACCTTC. Its translation is CASIPGPLIYGYTF. The full variable domain, in which reference TRBV2 and TRBJ1-2 provide the parts outside the CDR3, is EPEVTQTPSHQVTQMGQEVILRCVPISNHLYFYWYRQILGQKVEFLVSFYNNEISEKSEIFDDQFSVERPDGSNFTLKIRSTKLEDSAMYFCASIPGPLIYGYTFGSGTRLTVV.

This clone was counted only a few times. This chain links TRBV7-8 with TRBJ1-6; TRBD1 is a possible D gene (6 bases). This CDR3 has 18 amino acids. The germline V and J ends were trimmed by 1 base and 7 bases, with 20 bases remaining between them. The V gene's germline CDR1 is SGHVS and CDR2 FQNEAQ. CDR3 bases: TGTGCCAGCAGCTTAGTCGCACCCCGACAGGAGTCCAATTCACCCCTCCACTTT. Translation: CASSLVAPRQESNSPLHF.

The rearrangement links TRBV18 to TRBJ2-1; a weak D match, TRBD2 (6 bases). The CDR3 has 16 residues. V dropped 3 bases and J dropped 0 bases, with 12 bases sitting between them. CDR1 KGHSH and CDR2 LQKENI come from the germline V gene. CDR3 bases: TGTGCCAGCTCACCTATAGGCGGGAACTCCTACAATGAGCAGTTCTTC. Protein product: CASSPIGGNSYNEQFF.